One and the same sample provided the 32 T cell receptor beta chains below, sequenced in a study of cytomegalovirus exposure and HLA in healthy donors. The PCR was carried out with 60 Vbeta primers and 13 Jbeta primers. TCRdb keeps only in-frame clones here, not all; method: immunoSEQ multiplex PCR. The data contain around 52,000 clones, roughly 80% of them seen just once; the ten biggest clones take up over 1.5%. Sequencing was done on a sample of PBMCs. Source of these receptors: a middle-aged man in good health and CMV-seronegative.

The chain has TRBV6-1 and TRBJ1-4, with no clear D. The V end lost 5 bases, the J end lost 8 bases, and 18 bases lay between the germline ends. The CDR3 extends over 15 amino acids. CDR1 MNHNS and CDR2 SASEGT come from the germline V gene. CDR3 residues: CASSRNSSTREKLFF. The CDR3 nucleotides read TGTGCCAGCAGTCGAAACAGTTCCACTAGAGAAAAACTGTTTTTT.

This clone was seen a handful of times. This rearrangement joins TRBV27 to TRBJ1-3; D not certain. Trimming removed 3 bases at V and 0 bases at J, with 3 bases between. Germline CDR1 MNHEY, CDR2 SMNVEV (reference sequence). This CDR3 has 13 amino acids. The CDR3 nucleotides are TGTGCCAGCAGTTTTCTCTCTGGAAACACCATATATTTT. Translated: CASSFLSGNTIYF.

Of note for this clone: A read error may account for a junction end that differs from germline. DNA of the CDR3: TGTGCCAGCAGTATATCGACAGGGACCTCGTCCTACGAGCAGTACTTC. Protein sequence: CASSISTGTSSYEQYF. The chain is built from TRBV27 and TRBJ2-7; TRBD1 matches at 7 bases. CDR1 and CDR2 (germline): MNHEY, SMNVEV (reference sequence). This CDR3 has 16 residues.

The rearrangement joins TRBV25-1 to TRBJ1-6; 10 bases match TRBD1. The V gene's germline CDR1 is MGHDK and CDR2 SYGVNS. V was clipped by 3 bases and J by 10 bases; unmatched bases: 3. The CDR3 totals 14 residues. The CDR3 sequence is CASSEPGQGSPLHF. CDR3 DNA: TGTGCCAGCAGTGAGCCGGGACAGGGGTCACCCCTCCACTTT.

The chain combines TRBV6-1 with TRBJ1-2, with TRBD1 matching 10 bases. The germline V gene has CDR1 MNHNS and CDR2 SASEGT. Trimming removed 6 bases from V and 8 bases from J; junction bases left unmatched: 9. There are 14 residues in the CDR3. The CDR3 DNA reads as TGTGCCAGCAGGGACAGGGGGTTCATCGGGGGCTACACCTTC. This gives the protein CASRDRGFIGGYTF.

This clone appeared a single time. The J gene is TRBJ1-2, the V gene TRBV7-9, with D tentatively TRBD1 (5 bases). Trimming took off 5 bases at V and 7 bases at J, with 17 bases between the two ends. The CDR3 length is 14 residues. From germline, CDR1 is SEHNR and CDR2 FQNEAQ (reference sequence). The CDR3 region has the DNA TGTGCCAGCAGCCCGGGGGAGGGGCGAGGTGGCTACACCTTC. This sequence encodes CASSPGEGRGGYTF.

The chain uses TRBV29-1 and TRBJ1-1; no reliable D call. V was clipped by 3 bases and J by 4 bases, with 6 bases between them. CDR1 is SQVTM and CDR2 is ANQGSEA in the germline V gene. This CDR3 is built from 11 residues. The CDR3 reads CSVDGGTEAFF. In nucleotides, the CDR3 is TGCAGCGTTGACGGCGGCACTGAAGCTTTCTTT.

J is TRBJ2-7 and V is TRBV6-1; TRBD1 agrees at 11 bases. Germline CDR1 reads MNHNS; CDR2 reads SASEGT. The CDR3 has 14 residues. Losses at the gene ends were 7 bases for V and 6 bases for J; bases not matched to a gene: 8. CDR3 amino acids: CASMTRDRGVEQYV. The CDR3 region has the DNA TGTGCCAGCATGACTCGGGACAGGGGGGTCGAGCAGTACGTC.

The chain recombines TRBV6-4 with TRBJ1-6; D is unclear. Trimming cost V 2 bases and J 6 bases, with 8 bases left between them. CDR1 MRHNA and CDR2 SNTAGT come from the germline V gene. The CDR3 loop spans 14 amino acids. The CDR3 nucleotides read TGTGCCAGCAGTGACAGGGAGCGTAATTCACCCCTCCACTTT. It is translated as CASSDRERNSPLHF.

This chain uses TRBV7-2 with TRBJ2-7; 9 bases are a match to TRBD1. Germline V gene sequence: CDR1 SGHTA, CDR2 FQGNSA. After removal of 0 bases from V and 2 bases from J, the junction contained 2 bases not matched to a gene. The CDR3 runs 15 residues. The DNA for the CDR3 is TGTGCCAGCAGCTTAGCAGGACAGGGGACCTACGAGCAGTACTTC. Translating it yields CASSLAGQGTYEQYF. Supplemented by reference TRBV7-2 and TRBJ2-7, the full variable domain reads GAGVSQSPSNKVTEKGKDVELRCDPISGHTALYWYRQSLGQGLEFLIYFQGNSAPDKSGLPSDRFSAERTGGSVSTLTIQRTQQEDSAVYLCASSLAGQGTYEQYFGPGTRLTVT.

The CDR3 DNA reads TGTGCCAGCAGCCCCGACAGGACCTTAACTAATGAAAAACTGTTTTTT. This sequence encodes CASSPDRTLTNEKLFF. This chain uses TRBV7-9 with TRBJ1-4; TRBD1 is a possible D gene (6 bases). This CDR3 is built from 16 residues. Germline V gene lookup returns CDR1 SEHNR and CDR2 FQNEAQ (reference sequence). Trimming took off 5 bases at V and 1 base at J, with 14 bases between the two ends.

The gene calls are TRBV15 and TRBJ1-2, with 9 bases fitting TRBD1. This CDR3 is built from 14 residues. Germline V gives CDR1 LNHNV, CDR2 YYDKDF (reference sequence). V shed 8 bases, J shed 7 bases, and the junction held 11 bases outside the gene matches. The CDR3, as DNA: TGTGCCACCCATACGGGACAGGGTGTAGGTGGCTACACCTTC. It encodes CATHTGQGVGGYTF.

V gene TRBV4-1 combines with J gene TRBJ2-3; 9 positions match TRBD1. Germline trimming cut 1 base from V and 0 bases from J; bases unmatched to any gene: 8. Germline lookup yields CDR1 MGHRA and CDR2 YSYEKL. CDR3 length equals 18 residues. Written as DNA, the CDR3 is TGCGCCAGCAGCCAAGGACAGGGGGAAACGATTAGCACAGATACGCAGTATTTT. It yields the protein CASSQGQGETISTDTQYF.

The genes are TRBV4-3 and TRBJ1-2; D perhaps matches TRBD1 (6 bases). Per germline, CDR1 LGHNA and CDR2 YSLEER. The germline V and J ends were trimmed by 0 bases and 5 bases, with 13 bases remaining between them. The CDR3 covers 15 residues. CDR3 protein: CASSQDRRGHYGYTF. The CDR3 DNA sequence: TGCGCCAGCAGCCAAGACCGCAGGGGACATTATGGCTACACCTTC.

This sequence joins TRBV7-2 and TRBJ1-1; TRBD1 might be the D (5 bases). Germline-derived CDR1 and CDR2 are SGHTA and FQGNSA. V was trimmed by 2 bases and J by 3 bases, leaving 10 bases between them. This CDR3 has 14 amino acids. CDR3 amino acids: CASSLSMGHTEAFF. The CDR3 DNA reads TGTGCCAGCAGCTTATCAATGGGGCACACTGAAGCTTTCTTT.

V is TRBV11-3 and J is TRBJ2-7; D not certain. Trimming left V 1 base short and J 5 bases short, with 12 bases between. From germline, CDR1 is SGHNT and CDR2 YENEEA. This CDR3 has 14 amino acids. CDR3 protein: CASSLVAGPHEQYF. Here the CDR3 DNA reads TGTGCCAGCAGCTTAGTCGCAGGCCCCCACGAGCAGTACTTC.

The genes are TRBV5-1 and TRBJ2-1; TRBD1 aligns across 9 bases. This CDR3 is 15 amino acids long. Germline V CDR1 and CDR2: SGHRS, YFSETQ. The J segment lost 5 bases and the V segment lost 0 bases, leaving 3 bases of the junction unmatched. The CDR3 sequence: CASSLVDRGHNEQFF. CDR3 in DNA: TGCGCCAGCAGCTTGGTGGACAGGGGCCACAATGAGCAGTTCTTC.

The CDR3 sequence is CASRDRGVNGELFF. The CDR3 DNA follows: TGTGCCAGTAGGGACAGGGGAGTAAACGGGGAGCTGTTTTTT. The chain is built from TRBV19 and TRBJ2-2; 9 nucleotides agree with TRBD1. The CDR3 consists of 14 residues. From germline, CDR1 is LNHDA and CDR2 SQIVND (reference sequence). Trimming at V came to 6 bases and at J to 7 bases, leaving 6 bases not matched to a gene.

The CDR3 nucleotides read TGTGCAGCTGCGCCCACAGGGTTCGCGACCTATGGCTACACCTTC. This sequence encodes CAAAPTGFATYGYTF. This chain joins TRBV28 and TRBJ1-2; maybe TRBD1 (6 bases). The CDR3 spans 15 residues. Germline-derived CDR1 and CDR2 are MDHEN and SYDVKM.

The chain carries TRBV28 and TRBJ1-4; D is perhaps TRBD1 (6 bases). This CDR3 is 15 amino acids long. The germline V gene has CDR1 MDHEN and CDR2 SYDVKM. V was pared by 2 bases and J by 6 bases, with 13 bases between. As DNA, the CDR3 is TGTGCCAGCAGTTTAGCTCAAGGGGGTTATGAAAAACTGTTTTTT. This sequence encodes CASSLAQGGYEKLFF.

The chain uses TRBV29-1 and TRBJ2-2, with TRBD2 matching 9 bases. In germline, CDR1 is SQVTM, CDR2 ANQGSEA. The CDR3 consists of 15 residues. Trimming removed 3 bases from V and 7 bases from J; junction bases left unmatched: 9. The chain's CDR3 is CSVDIGGGAHGELFF. The CDR3, as DNA: TGCAGCGTTGACATCGGCGGGGGGGCCCACGGGGAGCTGTTTTTT.

This clone was observed once. The chain uses TRBV7-9 and TRBJ2-1, with TRBD2 as a possible D gene (7 bases). Between the trimmed V and J ends, which lost 6 bases and 4 bases, there was a span of 19 bases. The germline CDR1 and CDR2 sequences are SEHNR and FQNEAQ (reference sequence). The CDR3 sequence is 16 residues long. The CDR3 region is CASRFGGGTSYNEQFF. The CDR3 DNA reads as TGTGCCAGCAGGTTTGGGGGGGGCACCTCGTACAATGAGCAGTTCTTC.

V and J are TRBV5-1 and TRBJ1-2; 7 bases match TRBD1. V was pared by 0 bases and J by 4 bases, with 6 bases of the junction left unmatched. The CDR3 is made up of 15 amino acids. Germline V gene lookup returns CDR1 SGHRS and CDR2 YFSETQ. CDR3 residues: CASSLAGGQRYGYTF. In nucleotides, the CDR3 is TGCGCCAGCAGCTTGGCCGGGGGACAGCGCTATGGCTACACCTTC.

The chain joins TRBV5-1 to TRBJ2-1; 8 nucleotides agree with TRBD1. The length of the CDR3 is 11 residues. J was trimmed by 8 bases and V by 9 bases; bases with no gene match: 4. CDR1 and CDR2 from the germline V gene are SGHRS and YFSETQ. As DNA, the CDR3 is TGCGCCACCGGACAGGGATATGAGCAGTTCTTC. It codes for CATGQGYEQFF.

The V and J genes are TRBV30 and TRBJ1-2, with D possibly matching TRBD1 (6 bases). CDR1 and CDR2 (germline): GTSNPN, SVGIG (reference sequence). This CDR3 comprises 15 residues. The V and J ends lost 4 bases and 7 bases respectively, with 22 bases between them. The CDR3 coding sequence is TGTGCCTGGATGTGGGCACAGGGATCCCTATCTGGCTACACCTTC. This translates into CAWMWAQGSLSGYTF.

The chain carries TRBV28 and TRBJ2-2; 8 bases align to TRBD2. Germline V CDR1 and CDR2: MDHEN, SYDVKM. This CDR3 is 18 amino acids long. Trimming at V came to 4 bases and at J to 7 bases, leaving 17 bases not matched to a gene. CDR3 sequence (DNA): TGTGCCAGCAGTTCAGAAATTACGGGGGGGCCTTCTGGCGGGGAGCTGTTTTTT. Translated, it gives CASSSEITGGPSGGELFF.

This rearrangement joins TRBV5-6 to TRBJ1-2, with a tentative D call TRBD1 (6 bases). Germline loops: CDR1 SGHDT, CDR2 YYEEEE. V shed 2 bases and J shed 3 bases, with 23 bases lying between them. The CDR3 covers 18 residues. In DNA form, the CDR3 reads TGTGCCAGCAGCTTTTCCCTCGCTCGCGGACAGACCTACTATGGCTACACCTTC. As protein: CASSFSLARGQTYYGYTF.

The chain couples TRBV6-6 to TRBJ1-2; D uncertain. V gave up 6 bases and J gave up 2 bases, with 10 bases separating them. Germline V gene sequence: CDR1 MNHNY, CDR2 SVGAGI (reference sequence). The CDR3 is 13 residues long. The CDR3 sequence: CASSNTENYGYTF. Written as DNA, the CDR3 is TGTGCCAGCAGCAACACAGAGAACTATGGCTACACCTTC.

V and J are TRBV19 and TRBJ1-2, with a weak D call TRBD1 (6 bases). V gave up 4 bases and J gave up 14 bases, with 14 bases separating them. Germline loops: CDR1 LNHDA, CDR2 SQIVND (reference sequence). The CDR3 spans 11 residues. The CDR3 nucleotides read TGTGCCAGTAGTACCTACAGGGAATATACCTTC. This encodes CASSTYREYTF.

This chain connects TRBV9 to TRBJ1-6; D gene ambiguous. CDR1 is SGDLS, CDR2 YYNGEE, per germline. This CDR3 has 13 residues. With 4 bases removed from V and 8 bases from J, the gap between germline ends came to 10 bases. The CDR3 loop reads CASSSRPDSPLHF. Here the CDR3 DNA reads TGTGCCAGCAGCTCTAGACCTGATTCACCCCTCCACTTT.

The V call is TRBV27, the J call TRBJ1-1; a possible D gene is TRBD1 (6 bases). Trimming left V 10 bases short and J 4 bases short, with 16 bases between. CDR3 length: 13 amino acids. Germline values: CDR1 MNHEY, CDR2 SMNVEV (reference sequence). The CDR3 region is CATISQGSTEAFF. CDR3 nucleotides: TGTGCCACCATATCACAGGGATCCACTGAAGCTTTCTTT.

This chain links TRBV2 with TRBJ2-7; 7 nucleotides align to TRBD1. J lost 5 bases, V lost 8 bases, and 9 bases had no gene match. The CDR3 totals 13 residues. Germline V gene sequence: CDR1 SNHLY, CDR2 FYNNEI. In DNA, the CDR3 is TGTGCCAGCCGAAACCTCGACAGGGACGAGCAGTACTTC. This gives the protein CASRNLDRDEQYF.